This T cell receptor beta chain was identified in a study of OX40 agonist ivuxolimab in advanced cancers. The study, taken as a whole, reports: Expanded clones were, on average, more numerous among CD8+ T cells than CD4+. In the expanded peripheral T cells, antigen specificity was never determined.

Sequencing used immunoSEQ multiplex PCR; TCRdb keeps in-frame clones, though not all of them. The table has 65,000 to 95,000 clones, 91% seen once; the top ten hold around 6.5%. A remark on this clone: Antigen specificity is unknown.

Between the trimmed V and J ends, which lost 5 bases and 3 bases, there was a span of 5 bases. The CDR3 spans 11 residues. Germline-derived CDR1 and CDR2 are SGHVS and FQNEAQ. The specimen was CD4+ or CD8+ T cells sorted from blood, collected in a trial of the OX40 agonist ivuxolimab. This receptor was obtained from an adult with an advanced solid tumor such as melanoma, head and neck, liver or kidney cancer. This rearrangement joins TRBV7-8 to TRBJ2-7; D is unresolved. This CDR3 is CASSPFYEQYF. CDR3 nucleotide sequence: TGTGCCAGCAGCCCGTTCTACGAGCAGTACTTC. Full variable domain (rest looked up from reference TRBV7-8 and TRBJ2-7): GAGVSQSPRYKVAKRGQDVALRCDPISGHVSLFWYQQALGQGPEFLTYFQNEAQLDKSGLPSDRFFAERPEGSVSTLKIQRTQQEDSAVYLCASSPFYEQYFGPGTRLTVT.